This T cell receptor (beta chain) was retrieved from a study of blood T cell repertoires in COVID-19. Study-wide background: The analysed material was cDNA or gDNA that came from T cells, B-cell-depleted T cells, or PBMCs.

The table came from immunoSEQ multiplex PCR; TCRdb's copy has only in-frame clones and leaves some out. The table has just over 300,000 clones, approximately 86% seen once. The source material was peripheral blood. The clonotype originates from a man younger than 30 with active or convalescent COVID-19.

The CDR3 is CASRPGGQDQPQHF. Written as DNA, the CDR3 is TGCGCCAGCAGGCCAGGGGGCCAGGATCAGCCCCAGCATTTT. This sequence joins TRBV5-1 and TRBJ1-5; 8 positions match TRBD1. V shed 5 bases and J 5 bases; nucleotides not matched to a gene: 6. This CDR3 spans 14 amino acids. Germline loops: CDR1 SGHRS, CDR2 YFSETQ.